The table lists the clone carrying this T cell receptor (beta chain) with a count of one. Its matching antigen is unknown. PCR primers comprised 60 Vbeta and 13 Jbeta primers. This table comes from immunoSEQ multiplex PCR, and its TCRdb copy is limited to in-frame clones, with some not included. The data show approximately 210,000 clones, around 79% seen once. This specimen belongs to a study of cytomegalovirus exposure and HLA in healthy donors. Whole-study context: Earlier, about 180 million T cells were analyzed, and around 100 million unique TCR beta sequences were found among them.

The study's findings and limits: Researchers had no immune exposure information except CMV serostatus available.

Per the germline V gene, CDR1 is SGHRS and CDR2 is YFSETQ. V gave up 2 bases and J gave up 1 base, with 12 bases separating them. This CDR3 has 15 amino acids. The chain combines TRBV5-1 with TRBJ2-5; a possible D gene is TRBD2 (6 bases). This clonotype originated in a male donor in good health and CMV-seropositive. Sequencing used PBMCs. The CDR3: CASSLGGSSQETQYF. DNA for the CDR3: TGCGCCAGCAGCTTAGGAGGGAGTAGCCAAGAGACCCAGTACTTC.